What follows are 16 T cell receptor beta chains derived from one specimen sequenced in a study of blood T cell repertoires in COVID-19. Profiled with immunoSEQ multiplex PCR; TCRdb holds only in-frame clones, not every one. The repertoire includes 160,000 or so clones, more than 90% of them detected once, and 15% to 20% sits in the top ten. Sequencing was carried out using peripheral blood. All receptors come from a man in his 60s with active or convalescent COVID-19.

A word on this clone: Other DNA sequences in the same sample also yield this CDR3. The chain joins TRBV5-4 to TRBJ1-1; TRBD1 agrees at 7 bases. The CDR3 loop spans 15 amino acids. The germline V gene encodes CDR1 SGHNT and CDR2 YYREEE (reference sequence). J lost 1 base, V lost 0 bases, and 3 bases had no gene match. The CDR3 loop is CASSLGGTANTEAFF. The CDR3 bases are TGTGCCAGCAGCTTGGGCGGGACAGCGAACACTGAAGCTTTCTTT.

The chain has TRBV12-3 or TRBV12-4 and TRBJ2-3; the match to TRBD2 covers 7 bases. The CDR3 has 13 amino acids. V shed 8 bases and J 4 bases; nucleotides not matched to a gene: 6. CDR3 region: CASRSGAPDTQYF. The CDR3 DNA reads TGTGCCAGCCGGAGCGGGGCCCCAGATACGCAGTATTTT.

This clone was counted once. V gene TRBV6-1 combines with J gene TRBJ2-7; possibly TRBD2 for D (7 bases). The germline gives CDR1 MNHNS, CDR2 SASEGT. V was pared by 3 bases and J by 4 bases, with 13 bases between. The CDR3 covers 14 residues. CDR3 nucleotides: TGTGCCAGCAGTGAGACGGGGGGCGGGTACGAGCAGTACTTC. It translates to CASSETGGGYEQYF.

DNA for the CDR3: TGTGCCAGCGGCGGGGCTATGAACACTGAAGCTTTCTTT. Translation: CASGGAMNTEAFF. The rearrangement joins TRBV9 to TRBJ1-1, with D possibly TRBD1 on 5 matching bases. Trimming took off 7 bases at V and 0 bases at J, with 10 bases between the two ends. Germline V gene sequence: CDR1 SGDLS, CDR2 YYNGEE. This CDR3 spans 13 amino acids.

The J gene is TRBJ2-5, the V gene TRBV3-1 (or the pseudogene TRBV3-2); a possible D gene is TRBD1 (6 bases). The CDR3 length is 14 residues. V lost 4 bases, J lost 2 bases, and 11 bases lay in between. Germline V gene sequence: CDR1 LGHDT, CDR2 YNNKEL (reference sequence). The chain's CDR3 is CASSPRTDQETQYF. DNA of the CDR3: TGTGCCAGCAGCCCACGGACAGATCAAGAGACCCAGTACTTC.

This chain links TRBV2 with TRBJ1-2; TRBD1 matches at 7 bases. Germline CDR1 and CDR2: SNHLY and FYNNEI. With 4 bases clipped from V and 4 bases from J, the junction kept 6 bases outside the gene matches. This CDR3 comprises 14 residues. The CDR3 nucleotides are TGTGCCAGCAGTGCCCCGACAGGGATCTATGGCTACACCTTC. Protein: CASSAPTGIYGYTF.

The chain employs TRBV28 and TRBJ1-2; unclear D gene. V gave up 2 bases and J gave up 5 bases, with 12 bases separating them. This CDR3 is built from 14 residues. In germline, CDR1 is MDHEN, CDR2 SYDVKM. CDR3 sequence reads: CASSLGSGYYGYTF. The CDR3 bases are TGTGCCAGCAGTTTAGGGTCGGGTTATTATGGCTACACCTTC.

This sequence joins TRBV2 and TRBJ2-1; the match to TRBD1 covers 8 bases. CDR1 is SNHLY, CDR2 FYNNEI, per germline. V gave up 3 bases and J gave up 4 bases; unmatched junction bases: 2. The CDR3 runs to 14 residues. The CDR3 DNA is TGTGCCAGCAGTGAGAGGACAGGGTACAATGAGCAGTTCTTC. Translating it yields CASSERTGYNEQFF.

The chain combines TRBV6-5 with TRBJ1-3, with D possibly TRBD1 on 5 matching bases. Germline lookup yields CDR1 MNHEY and CDR2 SVGAGI. Between the trimmed V and J ends, which lost 2 bases and 0 bases, there was a span of 8 bases. The CDR3 totals 15 residues. The CDR3 sequence: CASSYDSNSGNTIYF. CDR3 sequence (DNA): TGTGCCAGCAGTTACGACAGTAACTCTGGAAACACCATATATTTT.

The chain carries TRBV12-5 and TRBJ2-2, with TRBD1 as a possible D gene (6 bases). Germline CDR1 reads LGHNT; CDR2 reads FRNRAP. V lost 4 bases, J lost 5 bases, and 11 bases lay in between. The CDR3 is 14 residues long. The CDR3 loop is CASGSDRLTGELFF. CDR3 in DNA: TGTGCTAGTGGTTCCGACAGGCTAACCGGGGAGCTGTTTTTT. Variable domain in full (rest from reference TRBV12-5 and TRBJ2-2): DARVTQTPRHKVTEMGQEVTMRCQPILGHNTVFWYRQTMMQGLELLAYFRNRAPLDDSGMPKDRFSAEMPDATLATLKIQPSEPRDSAVYFCASGSDRLTGELFFGEGSRLTVL.

The V call is TRBV6-2 or TRBV6-3, the J call TRBJ2-7; tentatively, D is TRBD1 (5 bases). CDR1 is MNHEY, CDR2 SVGEGT, per germline. The CDR3 totals 12 residues. Trimming took off 5 bases at V and 6 bases at J, with 11 bases between the two ends. The CDR3 spells CASSNPGSEQYF. CDR3 coding DNA: TGTGCCAGCAGTAATCCAGGGTCCGAGCAGTACTTC.

The chain combines TRBV19 with TRBJ2-2, with TRBD1 matching over 9 bases. The trim removed 5 bases at V and 5 bases at J, leaving 6 bases unmatched. This CDR3 spans 15 amino acids. Germline V gene data show CDR1 as LNHDA and CDR2 as SQIVND (reference sequence). As DNA, the CDR3 is TGTGCCAGTAGTTACACAGGGGGCCGGACCGGGGAGCTGTTTTTT. Protein product: CASSYTGGRTGELFF.

This clone occurred once. The chain employs TRBV2 and TRBJ1-5; 8 bases map to TRBD1. After removal of 0 bases from V and 5 bases from J, the junction contained 6 bases not matched to a gene. The CDR3 is 16 residues long. The V gene's germline CDR1 is SNHLY and CDR2 FYNNEI. The CDR3 reads CASSEAPGQGHQPQHF. For the CDR3, the DNA is TGTGCCAGCAGTGAAGCGCCAGGACAGGGACATCAGCCCCAGCATTTT.

J is TRBJ2-5 and V is TRBV11-2; TRBD2 is a possible D gene (6 bases). Trimming took 5 bases from V and 4 from J, leaving 11 bases between them. CDR1 and CDR2 (germline): SGHAT, FQNNGV. The CDR3 runs to 13 residues. Written as DNA, the CDR3 is TGTGCCAGCAGCCCGGGGGTTGGAGAGACCCAGTACTTC. Protein: CASSPGVGETQYF.

CDR3 loop: CASSLRTSGGTGELFF. CDR3 DNA sequence: TGTGCCAGCAGCTTAAGAACTAGCGGGGGGACTGGGGAGCTGTTTTTT. This chain uses TRBV7-2 with TRBJ2-2; 12 bases map to TRBD2. Germline CDR1 SGHTA, CDR2 FQGNSA. The J segment lost 8 bases and the V segment lost 2 bases, leaving 6 bases of the junction unmatched. The length of the CDR3 is 16 residues.

The chain joins TRBV18 to TRBJ2-7, with D possibly TRBD2 on 6 matching bases. The CDR3 length is 13 residues. Germline CDR1 and CDR2: KGHSH and LQKENI. V lost 6 bases and J lost 3, with 12 bases in between. CDR3 in amino acids: CASSQGTHYEQYF. For the CDR3, the DNA is TGTGCCAGCTCCCAAGGGACTCACTACGAGCAGTACTTC.